The present entry profiles one T cell receptor beta chain with its context. Its specificity is unknown. Within the sample, other DNA sequences also encode this same CDR3. Mixed chimerism was transient after nonmyeloablative marrow transplants from related graft donors. CDR1 is LGHNA and CDR2 is YSLEER in the germline V gene. V trimming: 0 bases; J trimming: 2 bases; junction bases outside the gene matches: 7. This CDR3 is 18 amino acids long. Produced via immunoSEQ multiplex PCR; TCRdb's table is partial and in-frame only. The top ten clones hold nearly 15% of a sample with about 55,000 clones, over 80% of them seen once. The sample originates from a study of Tregs in tolerant kidney transplant recipients. Study-wide points: Some patients' samples used different primers over time, so nucleotide sequences weren't comparable. The most relevant donor-specific Treg TCRbeta repertoire apparently came from expansion with activated donor B cells.

The TCR was taken from a human patient who received a combined kidney and bone marrow transplant. Part of the T cell pool may stem from the graft donor. The sample was CD8+ T cells from blood (PBMCs), taken 24 months after the transplant. V is TRBV4-3 and J is TRBJ2-3, with 11 bases that match TRBD2. The CDR3 sequence: CASSQDGLAGGPTDTQYF. DNA for the CDR3: TGCGCCAGCAGCCAAGACGGTTTAGCGGGGGGGCCCACAGATACGCAGTATTTT.